Listed below are T cell receptor beta chains from one sample, sequenced in a study of blood T cell repertoires in COVID-19. Sequencing used immunoSEQ multiplex PCR; TCRdb keeps in-frame clones, though not all of them. The repertoire has roughly 230,000 clones, 65% to 85% of them found once; the top ten carry 5.5%. The sample consisted of peripheral blood. Every receptor here comes from a human donor in a cohort sampled during active COVID-19. Both conserved end residues are trimmed from each CDR3. The D gene is left open where the match is weak.

j_call: TRBJ2-7; d_call: -; v_call: TRBV5-4; cdr3_aa: ASSPGTGTSYEQY
j_call: TRBJ1-4; d_call: -; v_call: TRBV10-1; cdr3_aa: ASKGNNEKLF
j_call: TRBJ2-1; d_call: -; v_call: TRBV6-4; cdr3_aa: ASGGQGGNEQF
j_call: TRBJ2-1; d_call: TRBD1; v_call: TRBV29-1; cdr3_aa: TAPTGGNINEQF
j_call: TRBJ2-7; d_call: TRBD1; v_call: TRBV6-5; cdr3_aa: ASSSPGQGTYEQY
j_call: TRBJ1-5; d_call: -; v_call: TRBV10-1; cdr3_aa: ASSESSTGQPQH
j_call: TRBJ2-1; d_call: TRBD1; v_call: TRBV27; cdr3_aa: ASSELTQGNGANEQF
j_call: TRBJ2-3; d_call: -; v_call: TRBV6-1; cdr3_aa: ASSELPYRVRASTDTQY
j_call: TRBJ2-2; d_call: -; v_call: TRBV9; cdr3_aa: ASSVGVPTGELF
j_call: TRBJ2-1; d_call: TRBD2; v_call: TRBV2; cdr3_aa: ASRSTSGSHNEQF
j_call: TRBJ2-1; d_call: -; v_call: TRBV3-1/TRBV3-2; cdr3_aa: ASSQEFRGGQF
j_call: TRBJ1-1; d_call: TRBD1; v_call: TRBV5-1; cdr3_aa: ASSPRQGGSNTEAF
j_call: TRBJ1-4; d_call: -; v_call: TRBV19; cdr3_aa: ASRSGKEKLF